This TCR beta chain emerged from a study of blood T cell repertoires in COVID-19. Study as a whole: The United States, Italy and Spain provided the acute and convalescent COVID-19 samples. Sources were T cells, B-cell-depleted T cells, or PBMCs; the material itself was cDNA or gDNA.

The V gene lost 2 bases and the J gene lost 0 bases, with 17 bases spanning the gap. The germline gives CDR1 SNHLY, CDR2 FYNNEI. The CDR3 covers 19 residues. Original analysis: Amplifying reference gene primers gave estimates of nucleated cell counts. This table comes from immunoSEQ multiplex PCR, and its TCRdb copy is limited to in-frame clones, with some not included. That table gives V, J and clone size, and the DNA gave D and trimming. The data show around 270,000 clones, with about 89% seen just once and roughly 5% held by the top ten. The rearrangement uses TRBV2 and TRBJ1-6, with D possibly matching TRBD1 (5 bases). The sequencing sample was made of peripheral blood. The clonotype comes from a man aged 35 to 55 with acute or convalescent COVID-19. The CDR3 protein is CASSESRPGSNSYNSPLHF. DNA for the CDR3: TGTGCCAGCAGTGAAAGTCGGCCAGGGTCCAACTCCTATAATTCACCCCTCCACTTT.